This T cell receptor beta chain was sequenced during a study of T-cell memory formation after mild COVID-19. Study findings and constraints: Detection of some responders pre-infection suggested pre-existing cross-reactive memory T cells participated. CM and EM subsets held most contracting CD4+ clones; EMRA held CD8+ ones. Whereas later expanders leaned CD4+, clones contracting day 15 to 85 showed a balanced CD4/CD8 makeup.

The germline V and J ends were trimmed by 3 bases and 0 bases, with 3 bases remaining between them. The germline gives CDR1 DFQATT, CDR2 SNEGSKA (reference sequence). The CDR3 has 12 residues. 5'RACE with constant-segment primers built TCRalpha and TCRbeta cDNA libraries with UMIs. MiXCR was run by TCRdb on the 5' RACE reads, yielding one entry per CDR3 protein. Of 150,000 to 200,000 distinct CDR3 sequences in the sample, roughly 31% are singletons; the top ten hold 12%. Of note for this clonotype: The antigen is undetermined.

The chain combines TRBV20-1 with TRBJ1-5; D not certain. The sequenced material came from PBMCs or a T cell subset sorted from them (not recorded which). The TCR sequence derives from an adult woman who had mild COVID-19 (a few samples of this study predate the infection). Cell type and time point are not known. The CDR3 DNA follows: TGCAGTGCTAGGTATAGCAATCAGCCCCAGCATTTT. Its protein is CSARYSNQPQHF.